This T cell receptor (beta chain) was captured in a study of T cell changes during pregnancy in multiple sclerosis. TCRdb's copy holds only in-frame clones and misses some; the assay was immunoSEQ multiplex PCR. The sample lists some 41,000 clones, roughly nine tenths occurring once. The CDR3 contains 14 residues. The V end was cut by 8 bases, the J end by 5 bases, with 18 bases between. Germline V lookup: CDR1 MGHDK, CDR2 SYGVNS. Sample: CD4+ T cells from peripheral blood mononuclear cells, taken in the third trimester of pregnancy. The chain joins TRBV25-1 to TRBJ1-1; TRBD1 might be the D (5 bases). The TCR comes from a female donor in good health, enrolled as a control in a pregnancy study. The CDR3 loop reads CASYEGRKGTEAFF. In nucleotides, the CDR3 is TGTGCCAGCTACGAAGGACGTAAGGGGACTGAAGCTTTCTTT.